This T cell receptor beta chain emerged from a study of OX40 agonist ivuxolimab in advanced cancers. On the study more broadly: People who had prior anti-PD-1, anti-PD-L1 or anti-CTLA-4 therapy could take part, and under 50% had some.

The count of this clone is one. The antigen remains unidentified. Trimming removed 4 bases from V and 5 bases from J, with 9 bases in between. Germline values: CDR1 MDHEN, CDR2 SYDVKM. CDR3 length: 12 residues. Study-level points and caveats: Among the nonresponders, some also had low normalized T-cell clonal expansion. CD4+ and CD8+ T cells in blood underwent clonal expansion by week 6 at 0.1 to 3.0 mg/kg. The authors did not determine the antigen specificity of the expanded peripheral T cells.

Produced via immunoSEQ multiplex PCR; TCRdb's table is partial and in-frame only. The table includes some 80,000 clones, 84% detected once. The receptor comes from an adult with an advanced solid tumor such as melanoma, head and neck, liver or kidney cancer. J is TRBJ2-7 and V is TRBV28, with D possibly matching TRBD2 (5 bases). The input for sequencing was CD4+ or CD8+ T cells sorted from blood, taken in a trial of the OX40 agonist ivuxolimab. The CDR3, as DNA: TGTGCCAGCAGTTCCCCCGGGGACGAGCAGTACTTC. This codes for CASSSPGDEQYF.